Below, 5 T cell receptor beta chains from the same sample are listed, as sequenced in a study of long-term antiretroviral therapy in people with HIV. Researchers ran immunoSEQ v3.0 at survey level. Clones were sequenced by immunoSEQ multiplex PCR, and TCRdb holds only the in-frame ones, with some missing. The repertoire holds around 38,000 clones, with 94% as singletons. The sample consisted of unsorted PBMCs, taken just over 9 years after starting antiretroviral therapy. These receptors were taken from a man aged 30 to 45 with HIV.

DNA for the CDR3: TGTGCCAGCAGGTCACAGGGAGAGACCCAGTACTTC. Translation gives CASRSQGETQYF. V and J are TRBV27 and TRBJ2-5; the D gene is possibly TRBD1 (6 bases). Germline V gene sequence: CDR1 MNHEY, CDR2 SMNVEV (reference sequence). This CDR3 comprises 12 residues. V was trimmed by 6 bases and J by 4 bases, leaving 9 bases between them.

The CDR3: CASSPRAATNYGYTF. The CDR3 DNA follows: TGTGCCAGCAGCCCCAGAGCAGCCACTAACTATGGCTACACCTTC. The J gene is TRBJ1-2, the V gene TRBV2; D not certain. The CDR3 loop spans 15 amino acids. Per the germline V gene, CDR1 is SNHLY and CDR2 is FYNNEI. V lost 6 bases, J lost 0 bases, and 14 bases lay in between. Filled out from reference TRBV2 and TRBJ1-2, the complete variable domain reads EPEVTQTPSHQVTQMGQEVILRCVPISNHLYFYWYRQILGQKVEFLVSFYNNEISEKSEIFDDQFSVERPDGSNFTLKIRSTKLEDSAMYFCASSPRAATNYGYTFGSGTRLTVV.

In DNA form, the CDR3 reads TGTGCCTGGGGGACAGGGTATGGCTACACCTTC. Encoded protein: CAWGTGYGYTF. V usage is TRBV30 and J usage is TRBJ1-2, with TRBD1 identical over 9 bases. Germline V lookup: CDR1 GTSNPN, CDR2 SVGIG (reference sequence). The ends lost 5 bases at V and 5 bases at J; junction bases unmatched: 0. CDR3 length: 11 residues.

This clone has only one observation. The chain recombines TRBV20-1 with TRBJ1-2; D is uncertain. The CDR3 is 11 residues long. Germline CDR1 and CDR2: DFQATT and SNEGSKA (reference sequence). V lost 4 bases to trimming and J lost 7 bases, with 10 bases between them. CDR3 DNA sequence: TGCAGTGCTATCCGGACCCCTGGCTACACCTTC. Amino acid sequence: CSAIRTPGYTF.

The V gene is TRBV4-1, the J gene TRBJ1-2; D is perhaps TRBD1 (5 bases). The germline gives CDR1 MGHRA, CDR2 YSYEKL. The CDR3 covers 14 residues. The V gene lost 4 bases and the J gene lost 4 bases, with 13 bases spanning the gap. CDR3 protein: CASSPGGETYGYTF. The CDR3 DNA reads as TGCGCCAGCAGCCCCGGGGGGGAAACCTATGGCTACACCTTC.